This TCR beta chain comes out of a study of cytomegalovirus exposure and HLA in healthy donors. General observations from the study: A missense variant in DCLRE1C was later tied to TCR beta V- and J-gene trimming. Upon later analysis, TCR association rates were observed to vary by HLA locus, being highest for DRB1 and lowest for HLA-C.

Trimming cost V 5 bases and J 2 bases, with 14 bases left between them. Germline-derived CDR1 and CDR2 are MDHEN and SYDVKM. There are 15 residues in the CDR3. In the PCR, 60 Vbeta and 13 Jbeta primers were used. Produced via immunoSEQ multiplex PCR; TCRdb's table is partial and in-frame only. The repertoire holds about 59,000 clones, with roughly 80% as singletons. Comments on this clone: The antigen remains undetermined.

J is TRBJ2-3 and V is TRBV28; weak D call: TRBD1 (6 bases). The receptor comes from a man between 40 and 49 years old in good health and CMV-seronegative. Sequenced material: PBMCs. CDR3 in amino acids: CASSQQQGYTDTQYF. The CDR3 DNA reads as TGTGCCAGCAGTCAACAACAGGGTTACACAGATACGCAGTATTTT.